This passage covers 13 T cell receptor beta chains from one sample sequenced in a study of T cells in severe cutaneous drug reactions. Sequenced patients had Stevens-Johnson syndrome or toxic epidermal necrolysis caused by carbamazepine. The iRepertoire multiplex PCR system with TCR subtype-specific primers built both bulk and single-cell libraries. TCRdb reprocessed the multiplex PCR reads and reports one entry per CDR3 protein, with no DNA. This sample's clone table lists some 3,800 distinct CDR3 sequences. Source material: PBMCs. The origin of the receptors is a human donor with Stevens-Johnson syndrome, a severe cutaneous drug reaction.

The chain links TRBV5-1 to TRBJ2-4; TCRdb's D gene call, TRBD1, goes unchecked for lack of DNA. The CDR3 covers 17 residues. Germline V gene sequence: CDR1 SGHRS, CDR2 YFSETQ. CDR3 amino acids: CASSWTTGVVAKNIQYF. The full variable domain, completed using reference TRBV5-1 and TRBJ2-4, is KAGVTQTPRYLIKTRGQQVTLSCSPISGHRSVSWYQQTPGQGLQFLFEYFSETQRNKGNFPGRFSGRQFSNSRSEMNVSTLELGDSALYLCASSWTTGVVAKNIQYFGAGTRLSVL.

This chain connects TRBV24-1 to TRBJ2-1; no DNA is available, so the TRBD2 call from TCRdb remains unchecked. Germline-derived CDR1 and CDR2 are KGHDR and SFDVKD. CDR3 size: 14 residues. The CDR3 spells CATRETSGHNEQFF.

This clonotype ranks as medium-sized in terms of frequency. This chain joins TRBV6-2 or TRBV6-3 and TRBJ2-7; TCRdb's D gene call, TRBD1, goes unchecked for lack of DNA. The CDR3 has 14 residues. Germline V lookup: CDR1 MNHEY, CDR2 SVGEGT. CDR3 residues: CASSYRDRVNEQYF.

The chain uses TRBV4-1 and TRBJ1-5. Per the germline V gene, CDR1 is MGHRA and CDR2 is YSYEKL. This CDR3 region has 14 residues. The CDR3 protein is CASSQEDGYQPQHF.

According to its frequency, this clonotype is medium-sized. This chain joins TRBV18 and TRBJ1-3. The CDR3 contains 13 residues. The V gene's germline CDR1 is KGHSH and CDR2 LQKENI. The CDR3 here is CASSPYKTNTIYF.

Frequency places this clonotype as medium-sized. The chain recombines TRBV9 with TRBJ1-1. The CDR3 extends over 14 amino acids. CDR1 and CDR2 (germline): SGDLS, YYNGEE. The CDR3 protein is CASSVRGGDTEAFF.

The V and J genes are TRBV12-3 or TRBV12-4 and TRBJ2-1; lacking DNA, the TRBD1 call made by TCRdb goes unchecked. The CDR3 extends over 14 amino acids. The CDR3 sequence: CASTPLGAASEQFF.

CDR3 residues: CASILGTSGSNEQFF. The chain links TRBV5-1 to TRBJ2-1; checking the TCRdb D call of TRBD2 is not possible without DNA. Per germline, CDR1 SGHRS and CDR2 YFSETQ. The CDR3 runs 15 residues.

The V call is TRBV5-4, the J call TRBJ2-7; as DNA is missing, the TRBD2 call by TCRdb cannot be tested. The length of the CDR3 is 14 residues. The germline gives CDR1 SGHNT, CDR2 YYREEE (reference sequence). CDR3 sequence reads: CASSWAEGPYEQYF.

The rearrangement uses TRBV19 and TRBJ2-5; TCRdb's assignment of TRBD1 cannot be checked, as there is no DNA. The CDR3 spans 13 residues. Germline V CDR1 and CDR2: LNHDA, SQIVND (reference sequence). The CDR3 sequence: CASNPTGTETQYF.

Measured by frequency, this clonotype is medium-sized. The chain recombines TRBV6-1 with TRBJ2-1; the D call from TCRdb, TRBD1, cannot be confirmed without DNA. Germline V gene lookup returns CDR1 MNHNS and CDR2 SASEGT. This CDR3 contains 14 residues. The CDR3 sequence is CASSGYQGPNEQFF.

The chain is built from TRBV7-2 and TRBJ1-5. The CDR3 spans 14 residues. The germline gives CDR1 SGHTA, CDR2 FQGNSA. The CDR3: CASSLVEGNQPQHF.

The chain employs TRBV27 and TRBJ1-2; without DNA, the TCRdb call of TRBD1 cannot be checked. The CDR3 runs 15 residues. CDR1 and CDR2 (germline): MNHEY, SMNVEV (reference sequence). The CDR3 is CASSPRQTRRDGYTF.